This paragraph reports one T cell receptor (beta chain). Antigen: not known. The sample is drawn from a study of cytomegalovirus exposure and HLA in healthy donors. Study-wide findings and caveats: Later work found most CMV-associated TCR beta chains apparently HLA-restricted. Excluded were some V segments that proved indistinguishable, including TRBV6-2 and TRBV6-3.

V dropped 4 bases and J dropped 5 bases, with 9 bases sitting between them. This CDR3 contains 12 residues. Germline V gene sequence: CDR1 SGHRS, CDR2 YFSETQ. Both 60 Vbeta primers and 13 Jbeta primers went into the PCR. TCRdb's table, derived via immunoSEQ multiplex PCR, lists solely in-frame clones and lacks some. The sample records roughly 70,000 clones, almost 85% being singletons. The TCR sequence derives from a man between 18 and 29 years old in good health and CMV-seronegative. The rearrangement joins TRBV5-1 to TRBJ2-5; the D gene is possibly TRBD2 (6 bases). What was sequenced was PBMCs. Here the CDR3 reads CASSRGLETQYF. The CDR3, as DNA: TGCGCCAGCAGCCGGGGACTGGAGACCCAGTACTTC.